The rows below give T cell receptor beta chains drawn from one sample of a study of neurological immune-mediated disorders. TCRdb analysed the 5' RACE reads with MiXCR anew, one entry per CDR3 protein. The sample yields 50,000 or so distinct CDR3 sequences, 3% to 4% seen once. The sequenced sample consisted of PBMCs. The receptors were gathered from a man between 35 and 55 years old with multiple sclerosis. CDR3s include the opening cysteine and the closing phenylalanine or tryptophan. A D gene is named only where the DNA matches it firmly. The size field is filled for only some rows; it gives once, few, many or a size class.

j_gene | d_gene | v_gene | abundance | CDR3nt | CDR3aa
TRBJ1-5 | TRBD1 | TRBV12-3/TRBV12-4 | few | TGTGCCAGCAGTTTAGGGTCAGGGGGTGCTCAGCCCCAGAATTTT | CASSLGSGGAQPQNF
TRBJ2-3 | TRBD2 | TRBV5-1 | many | TGCGCCAGCAGCGGACTAGCGGGGGGGCTCACAGATACGCAGTATTTT | CASSGLAGGLTDTQYF
TRBJ2-1 | TRBD1 | TRBV20-1 | many | TGCAGTGCTAGAGTTTTAGAGGGGGCATCCTACAATGAGCAGTTCTTC | CSARVLEGASYNEQFF
TRBJ2-2 | . | TRBV6-5 | many | TGTGCCAGCAGTTACTCGAAGGCACCGAGGACCGGGGAGCTGTTTTTT | CASSYSKAPRTGELFF
TRBJ2-7 | . | TRBV5-1 | many | TGCGCCAGCAGCTTGGCCGGACAGACCTACGAGCAGTACTTC | CASSLAGQTYEQYF
TRBJ1-6 | . | TRBV9 | . | TGTGCCAACAGCCTCCTCGAATCATCTCAGTCACCCCTACACTTT | CANSLLESSQSPLHF
TRBJ1-4 | TRBD1 | TRBV2 | . | TGTGCCAGCAGTGCGACAGGGTCTGATGAAAAACTGTTTTTT | CASSATGSDEKLFF
TRBJ2-7 | . | TRBV5-5 | many | TGTGCCAGCAGCCCGGGGGACATCTACGAGCAGTACTTC | CASSPGDIYEQYF
TRBJ1-5 | . | TRBV6-6 | many | TGTGCCAGCAGCCCCGGAGAGGTTGGCAATCAGCCCCAGCATTTT | CASSPGEVGNQPQHF
TRBJ2-7 | TRBD2 | TRBV20-1 | many | TGCAGTGCTCGGACTAGCCCCTACGAGCAGTACTTC | CSARTSPYEQYF
TRBJ2-3 | . | TRBV10-3 | many | TGTGCCATCAGTGAGTCGACCGGGGCCGCAGATACGCAGTATTTT | CAISESTGAADTQYF
TRBJ2-5 | . | TRBV29-1 | many | TGCAGCGTTGGAGGGGGGGTGCAAGAGACCCAGTACTTC | CSVGGGVQETQYF
TRBJ2-2 | . | TRBV5-1 | few | TGCGCCAGCAGCCAGGGAAAGAACACCGGGGAGCTGTTTTTT | CASSQGKNTGELFF
TRBJ2-5 | . | TRBV2 | many | TGTGCCAGCAGTGACGGTCAGGCGGTGGAGACCCAGTACTTC | CASSDGQAVETQYF
TRBJ2-3 | TRBD2 | TRBV20-1 | many | TGCAGTGCTCGTACAACCGCGGGGGAGTCCCCTCATACGCAGTATTTT | CSARTTAGESPHTQYF
TRBJ2-1 | TRBD2 | TRBV20-1 | many | TGCAGTGCTAGGGGGGCGACTAGCGAAGAGCAGTTCTTC | CSARGATSEEQFF
TRBJ1-4 | . | TRBV20-1 | many | TGCAGTGCTAGCTTGAATATAGGACTGTTTTTT | CSASLNIGLFF
TRBJ2-1 | . | TRBV28 | . | TGTGCCAGCAGTGAGGGAGATAACCGCAATGAGCAGTTCTTC | CASSEGDNRNEQFF
TRBJ2-7 | . | TRBV27 | many | TGTGCCAGCAGTTTATCGTTGCCAGGTAGCTCCTACGAGCAGTACTTC | CASSLSLPGSSYEQYF
TRBJ2-7 | . | TRBV7-8 | many | TGTGCCAGCAGCTCCTTCCAGGGGGAGGTTGAGCAGTACTTC | CASSSFQGEVEQYF
TRBJ2-3 | TRBD2 | TRBV18 | . | TGTGCCAGCTCTCTAGGACTAGCGGCGCCCTTAAACACAGATACGCAGTATTTT | CASSLGLAAPLNTDTQYF
TRBJ2-3 | . | TRBV7-9 | many | TGTGCCAGCAGCCCAGAAGGGGGTAGAGCAGATACGCAGTATTTT | CASSPEGGRADTQYF
TRBJ1-2 | TRBD1 | TRBV18 | many | TGTGCCAGCTCACCCGTGACAGGGGATGGCTACACCTTC | CASSPVTGDGYTF